The clone carrying this TCR beta chain was recorded a few times. Its antigen is as yet unknown. This specimen comes from a study of CD8+ T cells in alopecia areata. Study information: Treated patients were given oral tofacitinib, which was dosed at 5 to 10 mg twice daily. Study conclusions and caveats: Clonality in the scalp and expanded CD8+ clones ranked among the top 100 were significantly decreased by tofacitinib. There were many expanded lesional clones persisting in scalp and blood during tofacitinib.

Germline V gene lookup returns CDR1 LGHNT and CDR2 FRNRAP. The V end was cut by 1 base, the J end by 8 bases, with 3 bases between. The CDR3 is 11 residues long. Treatment specified: oral pan-JAK inhibitor, 5-10 mg twice daily. Following RNA extraction, reverse transcription yielded cDNA that acted as the sequencing template. Some clones are missing from TCRdb's copy, which holds only in-frame ones; the method was immunoSEQ multiplex PCR. The sample consists of 80,000 to 100,000 clones, roughly 47% of them appearing once. The V and J genes are TRBV12-5 and TRBJ2-1; D is unresolved. The sequence was obtained from a human donor with alopecia areata. The sequences come from CD8+ T cells sorted from blood, collected at week 24, from a patient treated with tofacitinib. This CDR3 reads CASGLAYEQFF. For the CDR3, the DNA is TGTGCTAGTGGTTTGGCCTATGAGCAGTTCTTC.